This T cell receptor beta chain was sequenced during a study of T cell responses to AZD1222 COVID-19 vaccine (dated by TCRdb to about 2021). As for the study more broadly: TCR sequencing was performed for fewer than 250 trial participants, of whom around 200 were given two doses of AZD1222 and about 25 were given two doses of MenACWY control vaccine. Trial participants were enrolled into age subgroups of 18-55, 56-69 and 70-plus years, which contained about 150, 28 and 57 TCR-sequenced participants, respectively. Study-wide conclusions, independent of this receptor: A significant rise in spike-specific TCR breadth and depth was observed after two AZD1222 doses relative to day 0 and relative to MenACWY recipients. Participants were mostly white British and included more females than males, and it was suggested by the authors that clonal diversity may have been underestimated. CD4 TCRs associated with the vaccine covered the entire spike protein, and the dominant responses were in regions 160-218 and 743-854. No day 14 peak-response samples were available, so repertoires were characterized only after the peak T cell response. The 56-69-year group was small, and its depth increase did not reach significance, likely because of low power. Conclusions about previously exposed vaccinees were limited because only a handful of AZD1222 recipients were SARS-CoV-2 seropositive at baseline. Epitopes outside the regions mutated in the B.1.351 and B.1.1.7 variants were reportedly recognized by nearly half of the unique spike-specific TCRs.

As encoded in the germline V gene (reference sequence), CDR1 is LGHDT while CDR2 is YNNKEL. Relative to germline, V is 1 base shorter and J is 6 bases shorter, with 7 bases between their ends. From the cysteine through the phenylalanine, the CDR3 covers 12 amino acids. CDR3 DNA is the only sequence kept; it has 36 bases, read in frame from the first base. The time point label of this sample denotes: about 28 days (+/-7) after the second vaccine dose. AZD1222 recipients with second doses at about 4 weeks or about 12 weeks were pooled, because spike-specific TCR depth and breadth did not differ between schedules. Vaccinee samples were obtained from the UK trials COV001 and COV002, which included a single-blind randomized controlled phase 2/3 trial of AZD1222 (ChAdOx1 nCoV-19) in healthy adults. For TCRbeta chain sequencing, PBMC samples from trial participants were taken at day 0 and at day 28 after the second dose.

On this clone: Its cognate antigen has yet to be identified. The input lacks base qualities; no much larger clone sits a single base away.

The CDR3 regions of human TCRbeta chains were subjected to immunosequencing. From the authors' description of their analysis: Repertoire TCRs were checked for matches against a reference library of SARS-CoV-2-specific TCRs that had been generated using the MIRA antigen-specificity platform. Breadth meant the fraction of unique TCRs that were SARS-CoV-2-associated, whereas depth meant the fraction of total T cells that were SARS-CoV-2-associated. Using the MIRA data, each spike-specific TCR was assigned both to the spike region to which the TCR was reactive and to a CD4 or CD8 class. Log10-transformed breadth and depth values were compared by one-way ANOVA with Sidak's multiple comparisons tests. TCRdb holds this immuneACCESS table with in-frame rearrangements only. Some clones are missing; in checked studies, unresolved V genes explain under half, and the rest has no known cause. From that table come the V and J calls and clone size; the DNA was used to work out D and trimming. The sample table lists some 150,000 clones, approximately 90% of them with a count of one. The ten largest account for approximately 1.6% of the sample.

This specimen was peripheral blood, taken 28 days after the second AZD1222 dose. The clonotype was recovered from an adult who received the AZD1222 COVID-19 vaccine. The rearranged segments are TRBV3-1 (or the pseudogene TRBV3-2) and TRBJ2-7, with the D gene uncertain. The CDR3 in this case is CASSQGGGEQYF. The nucleotide sequence is TGTGCCAGCAGCCAAGGGGGTGGCGAGCAGTACTTC.